Listed here are 25 T cell receptor beta chains from one sample, sequenced in a study of T cells expressing NK-cell markers. Following a re-call of the 5' RACE reads, TCRdb has one entry per CDR3 protein and lacks DNA. The table counts 350,000 to 450,000 distinct CDR3 sequences; roughly 5.2% lies in the top ten. The sample was blood T cells: a sorted CD56 or NKG2C T cell subset, CD4+ or CD8+ T cells, or bulk PBMC T cells (not recorded which). The receptors come from a man between 18 and 69 years old in good health.

This chain links TRBV20-1 with TRBJ2-7. This CDR3 has 15 amino acids. The germline V gene has CDR1 DFQATT and CDR2 SNEGSKA (reference sequence). The CDR3 spells CSARVSTKSSYEQYF.

This chain joins TRBV5-6 and TRBJ2-1; TCRdb selects TRBD1, and the lack of DNA leaves this call unchecked. Looked up from germline, CDR1 is SGHDT and CDR2 is YYEEEE. This CDR3 has 15 amino acids. This chain's CDR3 is CASSLTGHTYNEQFF.

The chain joins TRBV11-2 to TRBJ2-7; there is no DNA to check the TCRdb D call of TRBD1. The CDR3 consists of 14 residues. Germline CDR1 SGHAT, CDR2 FQNNGV. This CDR3 is CASRNTGGPTKQYF.

The CDR3 is CASSLGPLFYEQYF. This chain links TRBV3-1 with TRBJ2-7; without DNA, the TCRdb call of TRBD1 cannot be checked. The CDR3 contains 14 residues. CDR1 is LGHDT, CDR2 YNNKEL, per germline (reference sequence).

The rearrangement links TRBV20-1 to TRBJ1-1; there is no DNA to check the TCRdb D call of TRBD1. Per germline, CDR1 DFQATT and CDR2 SNEGSKA (reference sequence). This CDR3 is built from 11 residues. The CDR3 spells CSAKRTDEAFF.

This sequence joins TRBV14 and TRBJ2-4. The CDR3 has 14 amino acids. Germline lookup yields CDR1 SGHDN and CDR2 FVKESK. CDR3 sequence: CASSQFQAVDIQYF.

The chain carries TRBV2 and TRBJ2-7; TCRdb selects TRBD1, and the lack of DNA leaves this call unchecked. The CDR3 runs to 16 residues. Germline V lookup: CDR1 SNHLY, CDR2 FYNNEI. CDR3 protein: CASTDAAGSFSYEQYF.

The J gene is TRBJ1-1, the V gene TRBV3-1. CDR1 is LGHDT, CDR2 YNNKEL, per germline (reference sequence). The CDR3 contains 16 residues. CDR3 residues: CASSQDQFGGGTEAFF.

The chain recombines TRBV18 with TRBJ2-3; TCRdb returns TRBD2, unconfirmable since there is no DNA. Germline CDR1 is KGHSH and CDR2 is LQKENI. The CDR3 extends over 15 amino acids. The CDR3 loop is CASSPPREGADTQYF.

V and J are TRBV7-6 and TRBJ2-4; TCRdb's D call, TRBD1, is unchecked because there is no DNA. The CDR3 contains 18 residues. In germline, CDR1 is SGHVS, CDR2 FNYEAQ. The CDR3 sequence: CASSPGTGRLLAKNIQYF.

V and J are TRBV18 and TRBJ2-2; the D gene TCRdb calls, TRBD1, cannot be checked with no DNA. The CDR3 has 16 residues. Germline CDR1 is KGHSH and CDR2 is LQKENI. CDR3 in amino acids: CASSPDGGGRTGELFF.

The rearrangement links TRBV19 to TRBJ2-2; the D call from TCRdb, TRBD1, cannot be confirmed without DNA. Germline CDR1 is LNHDA and CDR2 is SQIVND (reference sequence). This CDR3 region has 15 residues. The CDR3 reads CASTPGQGPTGELFF. Full variable domain (missing parts from reference TRBV19 and TRBJ2-2): DGGITQSPKYLFRKEGQNVTLSCEQNLNHDAMYWYRQDPGQGLRLIYYSQIVNDFQKGDIAEGYSVSREKKESFPLTVTSAQKNPTAFYLCASTPGQGPTGELFFGEGSRLTVL.

V is TRBV3-1 and J is TRBJ2-1; without DNA, the TCRdb call of TRBD1 cannot be checked. Germline CDR1 and CDR2: LGHDT and YNNKEL (reference sequence). The CDR3 has 15 residues. The CDR3 spells CASSQRDGGRNEQFF.

The chain recombines TRBV7-2 with TRBJ2-1. Germline loops: CDR1 SGHTA, CDR2 FQGNSA. This CDR3 contains 11 residues. The CDR3 sequence: CASSLLREQFF.

CDR3 sequence: CASSGTSRTDTQYF. The chain couples TRBV6-1 to TRBJ2-3; TCRdb selects TRBD2, and the lack of DNA leaves this call unchecked. Looked up from germline, CDR1 is MNHNS and CDR2 is SASEGT. This CDR3 contains 14 residues.

The rearrangement links TRBV3-1 to TRBJ2-1; TCRdb selects TRBD1, and the lack of DNA leaves this call unchecked. The germline V gene has CDR1 LGHDT and CDR2 YNNKEL (reference sequence). This CDR3 has 14 amino acids. CDR3: CASSLGQGRTEKFF.

This sequence joins TRBV7-2 and TRBJ2-4; TCRdb selects TRBD1, and the lack of DNA leaves this call unchecked. The germline V gene has CDR1 SGHTA and CDR2 FQGNSA. This CDR3 region has 12 residues. CDR3 loop: CASSWDQNIQYF.

This chain links TRBV11-2 with TRBJ2-1; TCRdb designates TRBD1, a call that cannot be tested without DNA. The germline gives CDR1 SGHAT, CDR2 FQNNGV. This CDR3 has 14 residues. CDR3 protein: CASSPRGELNEQFF.

The rearrangement links TRBV7-3 to TRBJ2-3; TCRdb calls TRBD1, which cannot be checked without DNA. The CDR3 has 16 residues. The germline CDR1 and CDR2 sequences are SGHTA and FQGTGA. This chain's CDR3 is CASSARSGVGTDTQYF.

The chain couples TRBV24-1 to TRBJ2-5. CDR1 and CDR2 from the germline V gene are KGHDR and SFDVKD. CDR3 length: 18 residues. The CDR3 is CATSDTDADQVGIETQYF.

The genes are TRBV19 and TRBJ1-1. The germline gives CDR1 LNHDA, CDR2 SQIVND (reference sequence). This CDR3 spans 13 amino acids. The CDR3: CASSVTGDAEAFF.

The chain carries TRBV18 and TRBJ2-7; TCRdb calls TRBD1, which cannot be checked without DNA. CDR3 size: 15 residues. Per the germline V gene, CDR1 is KGHSH and CDR2 is LQKENI. The CDR3 spells CASSPLGTEVSEQYF. Drawing the rest from reference TRBV18 and TRBJ2-7, the complete variable domain is NAGVMQNPRHLVRRRGQEARLRCSPMKGHSHVYWYRQLPEEGLKFMVYLQKENIIDESGMPKERFSAEFPKEGPSILRIQQVVRGDSAAYFCASSPLGTEVSEQYFGPGTRLTVT.

J is TRBJ1-1 and V is TRBV3-1. The CDR3 covers 14 residues. The germline V gene encodes CDR1 LGHDT and CDR2 YNNKEL (reference sequence). CDR3 residues: CASSPDRGKREAFF.

The rearrangement links TRBV11-2 to TRBJ2-7; TCRdb calls TRBD1, which cannot be checked without DNA. Germline V lookup: CDR1 SGHAT, CDR2 FQNNGV. This CDR3 contains 14 residues. The CDR3 protein is CASSLGGSRREQYF.

This chain links TRBV4-1 with TRBJ2-1. The CDR3 loop spans 15 amino acids. Germline V lookup: CDR1 MGHRA, CDR2 YSYEKL. The chain's CDR3 is CASSPNTDSYNEQFF.